This record concerns one TCR beta chain sequence. Its antigen remains unidentified. Base qualities are missing; no much larger clone stands one base away. These data come from a study of blood T cell repertoires in COVID-19 (dated by TCRdb to 2020 to 2021). Context from the whole study: Collaborator samples came from the United States, Italy and Spain and covered acute and convalescent phases of COVID-19. Where available, HLA class I and class II types were obtained from metadata supplied by the sample provider rather than from assay-based typing. The prospective study material was composed of cDNA or gDNA derived from T cells, B-cell-depleted T cells, or PBMCs. The repertoires were made available in a free public database intended to serve as a resource for research on the immune response to SARS-CoV-2. Samples came from the ongoing ImmuneRACE study (first 160 participants) plus 1,254 subjects from 6 global collaborators. A de-identified subject ID, COVID-19 status, age in years and sex were almost always included in the sample metadata. The dataset comprised deeply sampled blood TCRbeta repertoires from subjects exposed to, actively infected with, or recovered from COVID-19. The paper as a whole reports these results and caveats: Clinical and demographic metadata were provided uncurated, with the amount varying by source and participant.

V and J lose 3 bases and 5 bases, and a span of 17 bases separates them. The CDR3, cysteine through phenylalanine, is 15 amino acids long. CDR3 DNA only is kept here, 45 bases in frame from base 1. As encoded in the germline V gene, CDR1 is MDHEN while CDR2 is SYDVKM. The immunoSEQ Assay, a bias-controlled multiplex PCR, was used to amplify TCRbeta CDR3 regions from genomic DNA. The authors' pipeline ran thus. Within the assay, amplification of reference gene primers was used to estimate how many nucleated cells each sample contained. Sequence reads were collapsed and filtered to measure the absolute abundance of every unique TCRbeta CDR3 rearrangement. Productive Simpson clonality was computed per sample as the square root of Simpson's diversity index over productive rearrangements. TCRdb stores this immuneACCESS table with in-frame sequences only. Part of the clones is absent; in the studies checked, under half of the shortfall reflects unresolved V genes, and no reason is known for the rest. V and J calls and clone size are copied from that table; D and trimming were computed from the DNA. The sample table contains 500,000 or so clones; only one count was recorded for about 90% of them. Clones ranked in the top ten supply roughly 0.7% of the sample.

In the prospective study, participants were roughly 18 to 100 years old, resided in about two dozen geographic areas of the United States, and were enrolled through a virtual design. In the prospective study, cohorts were assigned on the basis of participant-reported clinical history obtained from a screening survey and a study questionnaire. ImmuneRACE Cohort 3 recovered participants were defined by two consecutive negative NP/OP PCR tests, healthcare professional clearance, or symptom resolution. Mobile phlebotomists in the prospective study collected whole blood, serum and a nasopharyngeal or oropharyngeal swab from every participant. Additional blood draws and questionnaires over an approximately two-month period could optionally be provided by prospective study participants. Prospective study blood samples were shipped either frozen or at room temperature before DNA extraction.

Specimen: PBMCs or T cells enriched from blood (not recorded which). The chain was built from TRBV28 and TRBJ2-7; TRBD2 is perhaps the D gene, given 6 matching bases. The clonotype comes from a woman between 18 and 29 years old who had recovered from COVID-19. The CDR3 region reads CASSFQGEGLHEQYF. The DNA sequence follows: TGTGCCAGCAGTTTTCAGGGTGAGGGACTCCACGAGCAGTACTTC.